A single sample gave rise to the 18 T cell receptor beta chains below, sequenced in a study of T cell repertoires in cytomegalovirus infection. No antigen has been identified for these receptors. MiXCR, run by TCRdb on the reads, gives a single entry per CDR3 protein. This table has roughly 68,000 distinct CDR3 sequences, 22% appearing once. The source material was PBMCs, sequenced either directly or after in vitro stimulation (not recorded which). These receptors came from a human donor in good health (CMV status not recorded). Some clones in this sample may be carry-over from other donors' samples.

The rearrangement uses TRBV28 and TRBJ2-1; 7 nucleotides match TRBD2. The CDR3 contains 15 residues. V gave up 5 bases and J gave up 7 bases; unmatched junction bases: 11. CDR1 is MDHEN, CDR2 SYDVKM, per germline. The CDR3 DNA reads TGTGCCAGCAGTCCTAGCGGACTTACCCGGAATGAGCAGTTCTTC. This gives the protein CASSPSGLTRNEQFF.

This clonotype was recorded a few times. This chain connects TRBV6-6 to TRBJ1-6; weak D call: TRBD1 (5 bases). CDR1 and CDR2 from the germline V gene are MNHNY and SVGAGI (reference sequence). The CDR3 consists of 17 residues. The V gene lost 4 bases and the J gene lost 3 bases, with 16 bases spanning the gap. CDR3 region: CASSSGLYQGYNSPLHF. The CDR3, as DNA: TGTGCCAGCAGTTCCGGGCTATATCAGGGCTATAATTCACCCCTCCACTTT.

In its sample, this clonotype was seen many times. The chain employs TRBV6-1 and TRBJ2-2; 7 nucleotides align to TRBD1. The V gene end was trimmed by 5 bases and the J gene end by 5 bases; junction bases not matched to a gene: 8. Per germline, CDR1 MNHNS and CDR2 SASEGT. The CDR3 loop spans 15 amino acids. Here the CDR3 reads CASSLPGQTTGELFF. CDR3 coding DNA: TGTGCCAGCAGTCTACCGGGACAGACTACCGGGGAGCTGTTTTTT.

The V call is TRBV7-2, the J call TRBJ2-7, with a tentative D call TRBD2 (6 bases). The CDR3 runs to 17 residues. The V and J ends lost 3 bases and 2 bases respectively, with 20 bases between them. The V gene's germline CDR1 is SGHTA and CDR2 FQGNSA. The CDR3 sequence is CASSLTPTGDSPYEQYV. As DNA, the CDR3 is TGTGCCAGCAGCTTGACCCCGACGGGAGATAGCCCCTACGAGCAGTACGTC.

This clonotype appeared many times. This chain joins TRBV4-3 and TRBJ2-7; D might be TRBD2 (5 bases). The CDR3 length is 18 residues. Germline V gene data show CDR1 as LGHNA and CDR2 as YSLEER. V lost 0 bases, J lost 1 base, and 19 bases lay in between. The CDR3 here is CASSQDHQSGGPSYEQYV. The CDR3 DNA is TGCGCCAGCAGCCAAGATCATCAGTCAGGCGGGCCTTCCTACGAGCAGTACGTC.

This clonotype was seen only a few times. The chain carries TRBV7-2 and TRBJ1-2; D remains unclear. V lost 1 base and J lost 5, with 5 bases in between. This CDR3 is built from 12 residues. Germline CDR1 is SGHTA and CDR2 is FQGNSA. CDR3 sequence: CASSLGGYGYTF. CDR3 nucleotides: TGTGCCAGCAGCTTAGGAGGATATGGCTACACCTTC.

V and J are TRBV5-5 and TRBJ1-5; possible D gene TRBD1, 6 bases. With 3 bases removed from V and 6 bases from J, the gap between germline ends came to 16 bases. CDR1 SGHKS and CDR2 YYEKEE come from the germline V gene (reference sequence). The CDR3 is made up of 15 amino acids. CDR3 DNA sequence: TGTGCCAGCAGCTCAGCCGGGGGCGACGGTCAGCCCCAGCATTTT. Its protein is CASSSAGGDGQPQHF.

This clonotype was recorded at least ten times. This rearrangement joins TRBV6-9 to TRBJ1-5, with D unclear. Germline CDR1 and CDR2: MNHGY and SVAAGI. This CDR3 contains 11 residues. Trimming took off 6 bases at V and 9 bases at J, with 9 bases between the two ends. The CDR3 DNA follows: TGTGCCAGCAGGATTTGTTTGCCCCAGCATTTT. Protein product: CASRICLPQHF.

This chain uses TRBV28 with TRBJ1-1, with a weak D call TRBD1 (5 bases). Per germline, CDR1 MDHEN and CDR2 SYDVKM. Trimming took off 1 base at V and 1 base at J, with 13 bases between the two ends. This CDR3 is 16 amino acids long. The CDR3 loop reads CASSLLGQAKNTEAFF. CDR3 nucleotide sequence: TGTGCCAGCAGTTTATTGGGGCAGGCCAAGAACACTGAAGCTTTCTTT.

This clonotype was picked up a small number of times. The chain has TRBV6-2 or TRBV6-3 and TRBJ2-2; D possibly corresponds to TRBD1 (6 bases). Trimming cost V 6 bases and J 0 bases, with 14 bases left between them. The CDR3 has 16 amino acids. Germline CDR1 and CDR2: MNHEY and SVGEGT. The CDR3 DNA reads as TGTGCCAGCAGCTCGATAGGGACACCGAACACCGGGGAGCTGTTTTTT. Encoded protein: CASSSIGTPNTGELFF.

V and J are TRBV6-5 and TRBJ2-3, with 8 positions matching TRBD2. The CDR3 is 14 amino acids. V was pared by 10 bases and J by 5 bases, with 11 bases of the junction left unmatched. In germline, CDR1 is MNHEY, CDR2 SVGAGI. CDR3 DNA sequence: TGTGCCACCCGCGGAGCGGGAGAGGTAGATACGCAGTATTTT. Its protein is CATRGAGEVDTQYF.

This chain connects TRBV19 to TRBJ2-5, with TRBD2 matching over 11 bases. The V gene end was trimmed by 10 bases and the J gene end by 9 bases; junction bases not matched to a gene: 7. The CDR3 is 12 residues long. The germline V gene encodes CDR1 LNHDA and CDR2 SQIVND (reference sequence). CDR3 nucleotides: TGTGCCACTGGGACTAGCGGCGTGGCCCAGTACTTC. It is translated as CATGTSGVAQYF.

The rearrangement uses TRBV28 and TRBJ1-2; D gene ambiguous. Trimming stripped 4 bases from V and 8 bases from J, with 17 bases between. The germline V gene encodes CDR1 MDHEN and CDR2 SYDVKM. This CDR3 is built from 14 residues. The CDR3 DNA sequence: TGTGCCAGCAGTTCCCCGGGCAATTATGGGGGCTACACCTTC. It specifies CASSSPGNYGGYTF.

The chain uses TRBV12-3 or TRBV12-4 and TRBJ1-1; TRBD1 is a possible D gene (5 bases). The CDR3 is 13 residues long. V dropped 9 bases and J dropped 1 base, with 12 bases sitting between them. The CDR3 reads CASSGQTNTEAFF. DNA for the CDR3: TGTGCCAGTTCGGGGCAGACGAACACTGAAGCTTTCTTT.

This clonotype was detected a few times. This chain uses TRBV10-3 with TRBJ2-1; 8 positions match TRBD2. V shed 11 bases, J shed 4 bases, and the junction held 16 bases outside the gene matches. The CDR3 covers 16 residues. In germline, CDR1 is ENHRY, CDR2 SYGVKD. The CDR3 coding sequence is TGTGCCCCATCTTCACTAGCGGTTGGGTCGTACAATGAGCAGTTCTTC. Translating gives CAPSSLAVGSYNEQFF.

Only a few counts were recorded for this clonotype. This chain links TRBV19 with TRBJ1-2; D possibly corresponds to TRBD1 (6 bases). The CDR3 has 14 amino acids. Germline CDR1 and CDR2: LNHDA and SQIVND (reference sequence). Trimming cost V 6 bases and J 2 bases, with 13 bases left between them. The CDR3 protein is CASSMGGANYGYTF. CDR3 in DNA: TGTGCCAGTAGCATGGGGGGGGCGAACTATGGCTACACCTTC.

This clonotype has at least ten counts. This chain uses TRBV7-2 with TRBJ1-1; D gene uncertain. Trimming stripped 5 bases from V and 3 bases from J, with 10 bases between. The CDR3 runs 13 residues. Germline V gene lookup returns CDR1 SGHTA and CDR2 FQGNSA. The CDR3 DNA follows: TGTGCCAGCAGCCCCTCGTCGGACACTGAAGCTTTCTTT. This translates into CASSPSSDTEAFF.

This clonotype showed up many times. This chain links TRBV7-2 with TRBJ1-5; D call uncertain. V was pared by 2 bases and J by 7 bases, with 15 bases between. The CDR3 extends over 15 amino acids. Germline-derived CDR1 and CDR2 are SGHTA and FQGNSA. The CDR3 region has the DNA TGTGCCAGCAGCTTAAGGTCGCGGCCAGGCCAGCCCCAGCATTTT. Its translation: CASSLRSRPGQPQHF. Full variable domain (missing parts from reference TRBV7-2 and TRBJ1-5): GAGVSQSPSNKVTEKGKDVELRCDPISGHTALYWYRQSLGQGLEFLIYFQGNSAPDKSGLPSDRFSAERTGGSVSTLTIQRTQQEDSAVYLCASSLRSRPGQPQHFGDGTRLSIL.